The subject of this entry is one T cell receptor (beta chain). The entry originates in a study of blood T cell repertoires in COVID-19. Whole-study context: Spain, Italy and the United States supplied samples that represented acute and convalescent COVID-19. From T cells, B-cell-depleted T cells, or PBMCs came the material, which was cDNA or gDNA.

Methods used by the authors: For nucleated cells, counts were estimated from reference gene primer amplification. Assay used: immunoSEQ multiplex PCR; TCRdb lists only in-frame clones, some missing. V, J and clone size reflect that table, while D and trimming were determined from the DNA. The sample shows 65,000 to 85,000 clones, 75% to 90% of them seen only once. The CDR3 sequence is 15 residues long. Trimming pared 3 bases from V and 2 bases from J, leaving 13 bases between. Germline-derived CDR1 and CDR2 are SGHAT and FQNNGV. This sequence joins TRBV11-2 and TRBJ2-5, with D perhaps matching TRBD1 (6 bases). The specimen sequenced was peripheral blood. This TCR was sampled from a human donor in a cohort sampled during active COVID-19. The CDR3 DNA reads TGTGCCAGCAGCTTCGTTAGCAGGGGTCAAGAGACCCAGTACTTC. Its translation: CASSFVSRGQETQYF.